This TCR beta chain came from a study of blood T cell repertoires in COVID-19. V gave up 8 bases and J gave up 6 bases; unmatched junction bases: 7. Germline values: CDR1 MGHRA, CDR2 YSYEKL. This CDR3 comprises 14 residues. The data were produced by immunoSEQ multiplex PCR, yet TCRdb's version contains in-frame clones alone and is incomplete. The table shows approximately 65,000 clones, with roughly 87% occurring only once. Patients at the Seattle site were enrolled during active infection and followed longitudinally. Sequenced material: peripheral blood. The rearrangement links TRBV4-1 to TRBJ1-2, with TRBD1 matching over 12 bases. This clonotype was obtained from a man aged 50-59 years with COVID-19, enrolled during active disease. In DNA, the CDR3 is TGCGCCAGCCGAGGGACAGGGGGCATCAATGGCTACACCTTC. Residues: CASRGTGGINGYTF.